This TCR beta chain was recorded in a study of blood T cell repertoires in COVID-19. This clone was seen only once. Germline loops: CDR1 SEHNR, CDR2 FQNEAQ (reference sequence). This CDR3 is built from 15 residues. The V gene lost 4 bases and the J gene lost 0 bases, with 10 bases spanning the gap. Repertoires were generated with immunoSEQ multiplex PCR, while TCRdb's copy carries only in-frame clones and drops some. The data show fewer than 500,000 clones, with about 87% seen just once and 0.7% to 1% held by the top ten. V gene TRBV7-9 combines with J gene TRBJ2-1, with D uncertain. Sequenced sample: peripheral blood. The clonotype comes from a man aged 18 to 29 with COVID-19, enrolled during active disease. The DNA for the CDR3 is TGTGCCAGCAGCTCACGACAAGGCTCCTACAATGAGCAGTTCTTC. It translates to CASSSRQGSYNEQFF.